These 6 T cell receptor beta chains came from one sample sequenced in a study of T-cell memory formation after mild COVID-19. TCRdb ran MiXCR on the 5' RACE reads and lists one entry per CDR3 protein. The data contain a few hundred thousand distinct CDR3 sequences, more than 20% of them singletons. Specimen: PBMCs or a T cell subset sorted from them (not recorded which). These receptors all come from an adult woman who had mild COVID-19 (a few samples of this study predate the infection). Cell type and time point are not known.

V usage is TRBV12-3 or TRBV12-4 and J usage is TRBJ2-1; D unresolved. The V end was cut by 7 bases, the J end by 5 bases, with 12 bases between. The CDR3 runs to 13 residues. This chain's CDR3 is CASKVGSHNEQFF. The CDR3 DNA sequence: TGTGCCAGCAAGGTAGGCAGCCACAATGAGCAGTTCTTC.

This clonotype was recorded at least ten times. This chain uses TRBV6-5 with TRBJ2-3; 8 bases are shared with TRBD1. This CDR3 region has 13 residues. Germline loops: CDR1 MNHEY, CDR2 SVGAGI. The V gene end was trimmed by 6 bases and the J gene end by 4 bases; junction bases not matched to a gene: 3. CDR3 sequence: CASSGQGADTQYF. Here the CDR3 DNA reads TGTGCCAGCAGCGGACAGGGCGCAGATACGCAGTATTTT.

This clonotype has ten or more counts. The rearrangement joins TRBV7-2 to TRBJ1-1, with D perhaps matching TRBD1 (6 bases). From germline, CDR1 is SGHTA and CDR2 FQGNSA. The CDR3 is 14 amino acids. Trimming pared 5 bases from V and 10 bases from J, leaving 20 bases between. CDR3 in amino acids: CASSLLGLQGGAFF. The CDR3, as DNA: TGTGCCAGCAGCCTTTTGGGACTCCAAGGGGGAGCTTTCTTT.

The chain uses TRBV24-1 and TRBJ2-1, with D perhaps matching TRBD1 (6 bases). Germline values: CDR1 KGHDR, CDR2 SFDVKD. Deletions cut 6 bases from V and 5 bases from J, with 13 bases between. The CDR3 contains 14 residues. The CDR3 sequence: CATSIDRPHNEQFF. CDR3 in DNA: TGTGCCACCAGTATAGACAGGCCTCACAATGAGCAGTTCTTC.

This clonotype was seen more than once but under ten times. The chain combines TRBV12-3 or TRBV12-4 with TRBJ2-3; TRBD2 agrees at 8 bases. Germline trimming cut 4 bases from V and 5 bases from J; bases unmatched to any gene: 2. This CDR3 comprises 13 residues. The CDR3 nucleotides read TGTGCCAGCAGTTACGGGGGGGGAGATACGCAGTATTTT. As protein: CASSYGGGDTQYF.

There are a few counts of this clonotype. This chain connects TRBV27 to TRBJ1-4; TRBD1 might be the D (5 bases). This CDR3 region has 15 residues. Looked up from germline, CDR1 is MNHEY and CDR2 is SMNVEV (reference sequence). V was cut by 1 base and J by 10 bases, with 16 bases left in between. CDR3 sequence: CASSLWGQFGSKLFF. CDR3 bases: TGTGCCAGCAGTTTATGGGGCCAGTTCGGCTCAAAACTGTTTTTT. Filled out from reference TRBV27 and TRBJ1-4, the complete variable domain reads EAQVTQNPRYLITVTGKKLTVTCSQNMNHEYMSWYRQDPGLGLRQIYYSMNVEVTDKGDVPEGYKVSRKEKRNFPLILESPSPNQTSLYFCASSLWGQFGSKLFFGSGTQLSVL.